This TCR beta chain originates from a study of blood T cell repertoires in COVID-19. Whole-study context: Sources were T cells, B-cell-depleted T cells, or PBMCs; the material itself was cDNA or gDNA.

In germline, CDR1 is SGDLS, CDR2 YYNGEE. The CDR3 has 14 amino acids. J lost 11 bases, V lost 4 bases, and 5 bases had no gene match. The data were produced by immunoSEQ multiplex PCR, yet TCRdb's version contains in-frame clones alone and is incomplete. Of approximately 440,000 clones detected, around 90% appear once; the ten largest clones hold under 0.7%. The origin of this receptor is a man aged 18 to 30 who had recovered from COVID-19. The specimen was PBMCs or T cells enriched from blood (not recorded which). The V gene is TRBV9, the J gene TRBJ2-1; the match to TRBD2 covers 14 bases. In DNA form, the CDR3 reads TGTGCCAGCAGCACGGGACTAGCGGGAGACAAGCAGTTCTTC. Protein product: CASSTGLAGDKQFF.